Detailed here is one TCR beta chain. Profiled with immunoSEQ multiplex PCR; TCRdb holds only in-frame clones, not every one. The sample shows a few hundred thousand clones, about 90% of them seen only once. The germline CDR1 and CDR2 sequences are MNHNY and SVGAGI (reference sequence). The V gene end was trimmed by 0 bases and the J gene end by 7 bases; junction bases not matched to a gene: 2. The CDR3 loop spans 13 amino acids. These data originate in a study of blood T cell repertoires in COVID-19. Study details: The cDNA or gDNA used as material had been derived from T cells, B-cell-depleted T cells, or PBMCs.

All recovered Cohort 3 donors got two negative PCRs, got clearance, or saw symptom resolution. Sequenced: PBMCs or T cells enriched from blood (not recorded which). The source of this sequence is a woman aged 25 to 39 who had recovered from COVID-19. This chain joins TRBV6-6 and TRBJ1-1; TRBD1 matches 7 bases. The CDR3 DNA sequence: TGTGCCAGCAGTTACTCCCGGGACAGTGAAGCTTTCTTT. Protein: CASSYSRDSEAFF.